These 31 T cell receptor beta chains originate from one sample sequenced in a study of T cell changes during pregnancy in multiple sclerosis. Assay used: immunoSEQ multiplex PCR; TCRdb lists only in-frame clones, some missing. The sample carries approximately 71,000 clones, roughly 92% recorded once. The sequences come from peripheral blood, collected in the third trimester of pregnancy. These receptor sequences come from a female donor with multiple sclerosis, enrolled in a pregnancy study.

J is TRBJ2-7 and V is TRBV7-9, with 9 nucleotides matching TRBD1. CDR1 SEHNR and CDR2 FQNEAQ come from the germline V gene (reference sequence). This CDR3 has 14 residues. J gave up 0 bases and V 5 bases, and 2 bases lay outside the gene matches. In DNA form, the CDR3 reads TGTGCCAGCAGCCGACAGGGGGTCTCCTACGAGCAGTACTTC. Translated: CASSRQGVSYEQYF.

V is TRBV7-2 and J is TRBJ1-1; D is possibly TRBD1 (5 bases). Germline V gene lookup returns CDR1 SGHTA and CDR2 FQGNSA. The CDR3 extends over 15 amino acids. With 5 bases removed from V and 6 bases from J, the gap between germline ends came to 19 bases. The DNA for the CDR3 is TGTGCCAGCAGCCAAAGGCGGGGCACTTCGTCTGAAGCTTTCTTT. Protein sequence: CASSQRRGTSSEAFF.

The V and J genes are TRBV5-6 and TRBJ1-2, with 9 bases that match TRBD1. V lost 2 bases to trimming and J lost 0 bases; unmatched junction nucleotides: 8. CDR1 is SGHDT and CDR2 is YYEEEE in the germline V gene. The CDR3 totals 17 residues. The CDR3 DNA reads TGTGCCAGCAGCTTCCCGGGACAGGGACCACCTAACTATGGCTACACCTTC. Encoded protein: CASSFPGQGPPNYGYTF.

Comments on this clone: The junction does not match germline at one end; this may be a read error. The chain recombines TRBV7-7 with TRBJ1-5, with D hard to call. Germline V gives CDR1 SSHAT, CDR2 FNYEAQ (reference sequence). The CDR3 covers 10 residues. The CDR3 here is CASSRQPQHF. The CDR3 region has the DNA TGTGCTAGCAGCCGTCAGCCCCAGCATTTT.

J is TRBJ1-2 and V is TRBV10-3; TRBD1 aligns across 9 bases. J lost 8 bases, V lost 2 bases, and 12 bases had no gene match. This CDR3 comprises 16 residues. In germline, CDR1 is ENHRY, CDR2 SYGVKD. CDR3 loop: CAISEGTGPYSRGYTF. The CDR3 DNA follows: TGTGCCATCAGTGAGGGGACAGGGCCCTATTCTAGGGGCTACACCTTC.

V is TRBV27 and J is TRBJ1-6; 11 bases map to TRBD1. This CDR3 has 16 amino acids. Germline trimming cut 6 bases from V and 9 bases from J; bases unmatched to any gene: 10. Germline CDR1 reads MNHEY; CDR2 reads SMNVEV (reference sequence). This CDR3 is CASSPGTGGYGSPLHF. CDR3 sequence (DNA): TGTGCCAGCAGCCCCGGGACAGGGGGATATGGTTCACCCCTCCACTTT.

This chain uses TRBV4-2 with TRBJ2-7; a possible D gene is TRBD2 (5 bases). The germline gives CDR1 LGHNA, CDR2 YNFKEQ. V gave up 3 bases and J gave up 1 base, with 10 bases separating them. This CDR3 is built from 14 residues. For the CDR3, the DNA is TGTGCCAGCAGCCAGGACTTGTTTTCCTACGAGCAGTACTTC. Translating gives CASSQDLFSYEQYF.

The chain recombines TRBV7-9 with TRBJ1-5; D gene ambiguous. The germline gives CDR1 SEHNR, CDR2 FQNEAQ (reference sequence). The V and J ends lost 1 base and 7 bases respectively, with 11 bases between them. This CDR3 contains 14 residues. The CDR3 is CASSLEAAAQPQHF. In nucleotides, the CDR3 is TGTGCCAGCAGCTTAGAGGCGGCGGCCCAGCCCCAGCATTTT.

The chain is built from TRBV4-1 and TRBJ1-2; D ambiguous. CDR1 is MGHRA and CDR2 is YSYEKL in the germline V gene. Trimming took off 6 bases at V and 5 bases at J, with 25 bases between the two ends. The CDR3 has 17 residues. The DNA of the CDR3 is TGCGCCAGCAGACTCCACGGGAGTAATCCGGTACTATATGGCTACACCTTC. The encoded protein is CASRLHGSNPVLYGYTF.

This CDR3 reads CASRPPGGGASGNTIYF. The CDR3 coding sequence is TGTGCCAGCAGGCCCCCTGGGGGGGGCGCATCTGGAAACACCATATATTTT. V is TRBV7-8 and J is TRBJ1-3, with D possibly matching TRBD1 (6 bases). CDR1 and CDR2 from the germline V gene are SGHVS and FQNEAQ. V was trimmed by 6 bases and J by 1 base, leaving 19 bases between them. The length of the CDR3 is 17 residues.

The chain uses TRBV5-1 and TRBJ1-4; D remains ambiguous. The CDR3 is 15 residues long. The germline gives CDR1 SGHRS, CDR2 YFSETQ. Deletions cut 4 bases from V and 0 bases from J, with 10 bases between. CDR3 sequence: CASSPTSATNEKLFF. Written as DNA, the CDR3 is TGCGCCAGCAGCCCCACAAGTGCAACTAATGAAAAACTGTTTTTT.

This clone is a singleton in its sample. The chain carries TRBV5-1 and TRBJ1-1; 9 bases are a match to TRBD1. The CDR3 is 15 amino acids. Germline-derived CDR1 and CDR2 are SGHRS and YFSETQ. Trimming took 4 bases from V and 1 from J; bases not matched to a gene: 5. The CDR3 DNA reads as TGCGCCAGCAGCCCCGGACAGGGGAAGAACACTGAAGCTTTCTTT. Encoded protein: CASSPGQGKNTEAFF.

The chain recombines TRBV7-9 with TRBJ2-1, with 9 nucleotides matching TRBD1. The germline V gene encodes CDR1 SEHNR and CDR2 FQNEAQ (reference sequence). V gave up 0 bases and J gave up 11 bases; unmatched junction bases: 5. The CDR3 covers 14 residues. The CDR3 sequence is CASSLASHRGQQFF. CDR3 DNA: TGTGCCAGCAGCTTAGCGTCCCACAGGGGGCAGCAGTTCTTC.

The gene calls are TRBV5-4 and TRBJ2-1; no firm D call. CDR1 SGHNT and CDR2 YYREEE come from the germline V gene (reference sequence). The V end lost 4 bases, the J end lost 7 bases, and 6 bases lay between the germline ends. This CDR3 contains 11 residues. The CDR3 DNA reads as TGTGCCAGCAGCCCGGGTAATGAGCAGTTCTTC. It codes for CASSPGNEQFF.

Details on this clone: One end of the junction is discordant with germline, which a read error may explain. The V and J genes are TRBV15 and TRBJ2-1; 11 bases agree with TRBD2. This CDR3 has 16 amino acids. Germline V gene sequence: CDR1 LNHNV, CDR2 YYDKDF (reference sequence). This chain's CDR3 is CATSHTGTSGRNGQFF. DNA of the CDR3: TGTGCCACCAGTCATACCGGGACTAGCGGAAGGAATGGGCAGTTCTTC.

V and J are TRBV6-1 and TRBJ1-1; 9 bases map to TRBD1. The germline gives CDR1 MNHNS, CDR2 SASEGT. With 3 bases clipped from V and 6 bases from J, the junction kept 8 bases outside the gene matches. CDR3 length: 15 amino acids. The CDR3 here is CASSDRDRDYAEAFF. The CDR3 DNA reads as TGTGCCAGCAGTGACCGGGACAGGGATTACGCTGAAGCTTTCTTT.

This chain joins TRBV4-1 and TRBJ2-7; D may be TRBD2 (6 bases). The germline CDR1 and CDR2 sequences are MGHRA and YSYEKL. The V gene lost 2 bases and the J gene lost 5 bases, with 16 bases spanning the gap. The CDR3 contains 15 residues. CDR3 protein: CASSQSGGTFHEQYF. The CDR3 nucleotides read TGCGCCAGCAGCCAATCTGGCGGGACTTTCCACGAGCAGTACTTC.

The chain joins TRBV25-1 to TRBJ2-2, with TRBD1 matching 8 bases. From germline, CDR1 is MGHDK and CDR2 SYGVNS. The junction had 1 base not matched to a gene; V was cut back by 3 bases and J by 1 base. CDR3 length: 15 residues. The CDR3 is CASSETGVNTGELFF. As DNA, the CDR3 is TGTGCCAGCAGTGAGACAGGGGTGAACACCGGGGAGCTGTTTTTT.

This chain links TRBV29-1 with TRBJ2-3, with 8 bases fitting TRBD1. The CDR3 loop spans 12 amino acids. Per the germline V gene, CDR1 is SQVTM and CDR2 is ANQGSEA. With V trimmed by 4 bases and J by 6 bases, 3 bases remained unmatched. CDR3 coding DNA: TGCAGCGTTGGACAGGGGAAGGATACGCAGTATTTT. Residues: CSVGQGKDTQYF.

V gene TRBV11-2 combines with J gene TRBJ1-4; D uncertain. The V gene's germline CDR1 is SGHAT and CDR2 FQNNGV. The CDR3 extends over 12 amino acids. The V end lost 2 bases, the J end lost 8 bases, and 6 bases lay between the germline ends. The CDR3 coding sequence is TGTGCCAGCAGCTTACAGGTAGAAAAACTGTTTTTT. This translates into CASSLQVEKLFF.

CDR3 bases: TGTGCCAGCAGAAGGACAGGGGACGAGCAGTACTTC. This gives the protein CASRRTGDEQYF. The gene calls are TRBV11-1 and TRBJ2-7, with TRBD1 matching over 9 bases. This CDR3 region has 12 residues. Losses at the gene ends were 6 bases for V and 5 bases for J; bases not matched to a gene: 2. CDR1 SGHAT and CDR2 FQDESV come from the germline V gene (reference sequence).

The CDR3 region has the DNA TGCGCCAGCAGCCATCGGGACAGTGAAGCTTTCTTT. As protein: CASSHRDSEAFF. V and J are TRBV4-3 and TRBJ1-1, with TRBD1 identical over 7 bases. This CDR3 region has 12 residues. Germline CDR1 reads LGHNA; CDR2 reads YSLEER. The V and J ends lost 3 bases and 7 bases, in that order; junction bases with no gene match: 2.

Only one count was recorded for this clone. The chain uses TRBV25-1 and TRBJ2-5; 9 bases fit TRBD1. This CDR3 is 12 amino acids long. The ends lost 6 bases at V and 5 bases at J; junction bases unmatched: 1. CDR1 MGHDK and CDR2 SYGVNS come from the germline V gene. The CDR3 bases are TGTGCCAGCAGACAGGGGGCTGAGACCCAGTACTTC. The encoded protein is CASRQGAETQYF.

The J gene is TRBJ2-3, the V gene TRBV5-5; 13 bases match TRBD2. The CDR3 loop spans 17 amino acids. The V gene end was trimmed by 4 bases and the J gene end by 2 bases; junction bases not matched to a gene: 7. Germline CDR1 reads SGHKS; CDR2 reads YYEKEE (reference sequence). The CDR3 loop reads CASSLGLAGLYTDTQYF. As DNA, the CDR3 is TGTGCCAGCAGCCTGGGACTAGCGGGACTCTACACAGATACGCAGTATTTT. The full variable domain, rest sourced from reference TRBV5-5 and TRBJ2-3, is DAGVTQSPTHLIKTRGQQVTLRCSPISGHKSVSWYQQVLGQGPQFIFQYYEKEERGRGNFPDRFSARQFPNYSSELNVNALLLGDSALYLCASSLGLAGLYTDTQYFGPGTRLTVL.

V usage is TRBV6-6 and J usage is TRBJ2-2; possible D gene TRBD2, 6 bases. This CDR3 contains 12 residues. In germline, CDR1 is MNHNY, CDR2 SVGAGI (reference sequence). The V and J ends lost 7 bases and 7 bases respectively, with 10 bases between them. CDR3 coding DNA: TGTGCCAGCACCTACGGGGGCGGGGAGCTGTTTTTT. Encoded protein: CASTYGGGELFF.

In this sample, this clone turned up once. CDR3 region: CAISESGGNQPQHF. The CDR3 DNA reads as TGTGCCATCAGTGAGTCGGGGGGGAATCAGCCCCAGCATTTT. This sequence joins TRBV10-3 and TRBJ1-5; a weak D match, TRBD1 (5 bases). Looked up from germline, CDR1 is ENHRY and CDR2 is SYGVKD. The ends were cut back, 0 bases at V and 4 bases at J, with 7 bases in the middle. This CDR3 comprises 14 residues.

This clone occurred once. The chain is built from TRBV29-1 and TRBJ2-5, with no clear D. Looked up from germline, CDR1 is SQVTM and CDR2 is ANQGSEA. Trimming shortened V by 3 bases and J by 0 bases, and 8 bases separated the two germline ends. The CDR3 is 13 amino acids. The CDR3 DNA is TGCAGCGTTGATTGGCAGTACCAAGAGACCCAGTACTTC. Its translation is CSVDWQYQETQYF.

This chain uses TRBV4-2 with TRBJ2-2, with a weak D call TRBD1 (6 bases). Germline CDR1 is LGHNA and CDR2 is YNFKEQ. V was shortened by 3 bases and J by 0 bases, with 8 bases between the two germline ends. This CDR3 comprises 15 residues. The CDR3 spells CASSHRTANTGELFF. CDR3 DNA sequence: TGTGCCAGCAGCCATCGGACAGCGAACACCGGGGAGCTGTTTTTT.

This clone has only one observation. The J gene is TRBJ1-4, the V gene TRBV7-2; 10 bases align to TRBD1. This CDR3 region has 15 residues. The junction had 4 bases not matched to a gene; V was cut back by 1 base and J by 8 bases. CDR1 and CDR2 from the germline V gene are SGHTA and FQGNSA. The CDR3 sequence is CASSLGGQGREKLFF. The CDR3, as DNA: TGTGCCAGCAGCTTAGGGGGACAGGGGAGGGAAAAACTGTTTTTT.

The chain couples TRBV9 to TRBJ2-5; D is perhaps TRBD2 (5 bases). Looked up from germline, CDR1 is SGDLS and CDR2 is YYNGEE. Trimming took off 1 base at V and 5 bases at J, with 12 bases between the two ends. The CDR3 totals 14 residues. CDR3 coding DNA: TGTGCCAGCAGCGTAACGGGAATGTGGGAGACCCAGTACTTC. Translation: CASSVTGMWETQYF. Full variable domain (rest looked up from reference TRBV9 and TRBJ2-5): DSGVTQTPKHLITATGQRVTLRCSPRSGDLSVYWYQQSLDQGLQFLIQYYNGEERAKGNILERFSAQQFPDLHSELNLSSLELGDSALYFCASSVTGMWETQYFGPGTRLLVL.

The V call is TRBV28, the J call TRBJ1-5; perhaps TRBD1 as D (6 bases). Germline lookup yields CDR1 MDHEN and CDR2 SYDVKM. The CDR3 runs 14 residues. V was clipped by 6 bases and J by 0 bases, with 9 bases between them. This CDR3 is CASSPGVSNQPQHF. DNA for the CDR3: TGTGCCAGCAGCCCAGGGGTTAGCAATCAGCCCCAGCATTTT.